These 28 T cell receptor beta chains were sequenced from one sample in a study of T cell repertoires in ileal Crohn's disease. The assay was immunoSEQ multiplex PCR, and TCRdb's table has in-frame clones only and misses some. Among more than 11,000 clones listed, roughly four fifths were seen once. The sample's time point: inflamed ileum from the surgical specimen. The sequencing input was ileal tissue. The receptor set was obtained from an adult with Crohn's disease.

CDR3 bases: TGTGCCAGTAACCCGACAGGGGGAGTCTATGGCTACACCTTC. Its translation is CASNPTGGVYGYTF. This chain connects TRBV19 to TRBJ1-2; TRBD1 matches at 9 bases. The CDR3 totals 14 residues. From germline, CDR1 is LNHDA and CDR2 SQIVND (reference sequence). V shed 7 bases, J shed 4 bases, and the junction held 7 bases outside the gene matches.

The rearrangement links TRBV27 to TRBJ2-7; D ambiguous. V lost 3 bases and J 5 bases, leaving 14 bases between the germline ends. Germline CDR1 MNHEY, CDR2 SMNVEV (reference sequence). The CDR3 loop spans 14 amino acids. The CDR3 DNA reads as TGTGCCAGCAGTTTCCTCGTGTCTCGGGACGAGCAGTACTTC. Translation gives CASSFLVSRDEQYF.

V and J are TRBV29-1 and TRBJ2-7; a weak D match, TRBD2 (5 bases). The CDR3 is made up of 12 amino acids. V shed 4 bases and J shed 7 bases, with 14 bases lying between them. Per the germline V gene, CDR1 is SQVTM and CDR2 is ANQGSEA. DNA of the CDR3: TGCAGCGTTGTGGCGGTCTCGGGAGAGCAGTACTTC. The encoded protein is CSVVAVSGEQYF.

The chain recombines TRBV5-4 with TRBJ2-7; D is perhaps TRBD1 or TRBD2 (5 bases each). Germline V lookup: CDR1 SGHNT, CDR2 YYREEE (reference sequence). V lost 2 bases, J lost 0 bases, and 12 bases lay in between. The CDR3 runs to 15 residues. CDR3 sequence reads: CASSLSRDGSYEQYF. The CDR3 region has the DNA TGTGCCAGCAGCTTATCCCGGGACGGCTCCTACGAGCAGTACTTC.

The chain joins TRBV7-9 to TRBJ1-4; 7 bases line up with TRBD1. Trimming cost V 1 base and J 5 bases; bases outside gene matches: 4. The length of the CDR3 is 15 residues. Germline CDR1 is SEHNR and CDR2 is FQNEAQ (reference sequence). CDR3: CASSLGQGRNEKLFF. The CDR3 DNA sequence: TGTGCCAGCAGCTTAGGACAGGGACGCAATGAAAAACTGTTTTTT.

This clone was observed a single time. CDR3 in amino acids: CASSLDRRGGGWEETQYF. CDR3 bases: TGCGCCAGCAGCTTGGATCGGCGGGGGGGCGGATGGGAAGAGACCCAGTACTTC. This sequence joins TRBV5-1 and TRBJ2-5; 9 bases are shared with TRBD2. The length of the CDR3 is 18 residues. Losses at the gene ends were 0 bases for V and 3 bases for J; bases not matched to a gene: 12. Germline V gives CDR1 SGHRS, CDR2 YFSETQ.

This chain links TRBV2 with TRBJ2-5, with D possibly matching TRBD2 (6 bases). V lost 3 bases, J lost 1 base, and 21 bases lay in between. CDR3 length equals 18 residues. Per the germline V gene, CDR1 is SNHLY and CDR2 is FYNNEI. CDR3 residues: CASSDSRQGGGFQETQYF. The CDR3 DNA reads TGTGCCAGCAGTGACAGCAGGCAGGGAGGAGGGTTCCAAGAGACCCAGTACTTC.

The V and J genes are TRBV10-1 and TRBJ1-1, with D unclear. Germline values: CDR1 WNHNN, CDR2 SYGVQD (reference sequence). The germline V and J ends were trimmed by 0 bases and 5 bases, with 4 bases remaining between them. The CDR3 contains 12 residues. CDR3 nucleotide sequence: TGCGCCAGCAGTGAGTCGTCAACTGAAGCTTTCTTT. Its translation: CASSESSTEAFF.

The V call is TRBV7-8, the J call TRBJ2-7, with TRBD1 as a possible D gene (6 bases). Germline V gene sequence: CDR1 SGHVS, CDR2 FQNEAQ. There are 14 residues in the CDR3. Trimming removed 5 bases from V and 2 bases from J, with 13 bases in between. CDR3 sequence reads: CASSTQGNAYEQYF. Here the CDR3 DNA reads TGTGCCAGCAGCACCCAGGGGAATGCCTACGAGCAGTACTTC.

V is TRBV11-2 and J is TRBJ1-2; 8 positions agree with TRBD1. V shed 6 bases and J 2 bases; nucleotides not matched to a gene: 8. The germline CDR1 and CDR2 sequences are SGHAT and FQNNGV. The CDR3 extends over 15 amino acids. The DNA for the CDR3 is TGTGCCAGCAGATCTTACAGGGGGACAAACTATGGCTACACCTTC. It encodes CASRSYRGTNYGYTF.

This chain connects TRBV27 to TRBJ1-3; D unclear. Germline V gives CDR1 MNHEY, CDR2 SMNVEV (reference sequence). The CDR3 runs 13 residues. Trimming shortened V by 5 bases and J by 0 bases, and 5 bases separated the two germline ends. DNA of the CDR3: TGTGCCAGCAGTAAACTCTCTGGAAACACCATATATTTT. Its protein product is CASSKLSGNTIYF.

CDR3 sequence (DNA): TGTGCCAGCAGCTTTACTCTGGGGGGCTACACCTTC. The encoded protein is CASSFTLGGYTF. The rearrangement links TRBV11-2 to TRBJ1-2; unclear D gene. The CDR3 totals 12 residues. Germline V gives CDR1 SGHAT, CDR2 FQNNGV. The V end lost 3 bases, the J end lost 8 bases, and 10 bases lay between the germline ends.

This rearrangement joins TRBV4-2 to TRBJ2-1, with a weak D call TRBD1 (6 bases). This CDR3 is built from 15 residues. Germline V gene data show CDR1 as LGHNA and CDR2 as YNFKEQ. The V end lost 1 base, the J end lost 6 bases, and 13 bases lay between the germline ends. CDR3 nucleotide sequence: TGTGCCAGCAGCCAAGCTATGGGGGCCTCCAATGAGCAGTTCTTC. Its translation is CASSQAMGASNEQFF.

J is TRBJ2-3 and V is TRBV6-5; 8 bases are a match to TRBD1. Germline V gives CDR1 MNHEY, CDR2 SVGAGI. The J segment lost 0 bases and the V segment lost 3 bases, leaving 5 bases of the junction unmatched. The CDR3 consists of 16 residues. The chain's CDR3 is CASSYQQGGSTDTQYF. CDR3 nucleotide sequence: TGTGCCAGCAGTTATCAACAGGGGGGCAGCACAGATACGCAGTATTTT.

The chain combines TRBV30 with TRBJ2-7; TRBD1 agrees at 11 bases. The CDR3 has 15 residues. Germline V lookup: CDR1 GTSNPN, CDR2 SVGIG (reference sequence). The ends lost 5 bases at V and 5 bases at J; junction bases unmatched: 11. In DNA, the CDR3 is TGTGCCTGGTCGAACCTAGGACAGGGGGCACACGAGCAGTACTTC. Translating it yields CAWSNLGQGAHEQYF.

The chain carries TRBV7-9 and TRBJ1-1; 7 bases align to TRBD1. V lost 5 bases, J lost 2 bases, and 5 bases stayed unmatched. This CDR3 has 14 amino acids. Germline lookup yields CDR1 SEHNR and CDR2 FQNEAQ (reference sequence). The CDR3 nucleotides read TGTGCCAGCAGCCCCGGGACAGCCAACACTGAAGCTTTCTTT. Residues: CASSPGTANTEAFF.

V usage is TRBV11-2 and J usage is TRBJ1-3; TRBD1 is a possible D gene (5 bases). The CDR3 loop spans 15 amino acids. Between the trimmed V and J ends, which lost 6 bases and 0 bases, there was a span of 12 bases. Germline CDR1 and CDR2: SGHAT and FQNNGV. The chain's CDR3 is CASSLAGDSGNTIYF. CDR3 in DNA: TGTGCCAGCAGTCTTGCGGGGGACTCTGGAAACACCATATATTTT.

As concerns this clone: Within the sample, other DNA sequences also encode this same CDR3. The V call is TRBV9, the J call TRBJ1-2; D is possibly TRBD1 (6 bases). The CDR3 is made up of 13 amino acids. CDR1 SGDLS and CDR2 YYNGEE come from the germline V gene. The ends were cut back, 0 bases at V and 3 bases at J, with 6 bases in the middle. The CDR3 DNA is TGTGCCAGCAGCGTAGCAGGGGACTATGGCTACACCTTC. Protein: CASSVAGDYGYTF.

This clone has only a few counts. The chain recombines TRBV12-5 with TRBJ1-1, with D tentatively TRBD1 (6 bases). Trimming took off 2 bases at V and 5 bases at J, with 15 bases between the two ends. Germline V CDR1 and CDR2: LGHNT, FRNRAP. This CDR3 is built from 15 residues. As DNA, the CDR3 is TGTGCTAGTGGTTTGAACCAGGGGTGGGAGACTGAAGCTTTCTTT. Translating it yields CASGLNQGWETEAFF.

The rearrangement uses TRBV18 and TRBJ1-1; 8 nucleotides agree with TRBD1. CDR1 KGHSH and CDR2 LQKENI come from the germline V gene. This CDR3 spans 15 amino acids. Trimming removed 3 bases from V and 3 bases from J; junction bases left unmatched: 6. The CDR3 is CASSPRQGWDTEAFF. CDR3 nucleotides: TGTGCCAGCTCACCCAGACAGGGGTGGGACACTGAAGCTTTCTTT.

The chain couples TRBV6-6 to TRBJ2-7, with D perhaps TRBD2 (7 bases). V was shortened by 4 bases and J by 6 bases, with 16 bases between the two germline ends. This CDR3 is built from 14 residues. CDR1 is MNHNY and CDR2 is SVGAGI in the germline V gene (reference sequence). The CDR3 loop reads CASSSRGPLVEQYF. The CDR3 coding sequence is TGTGCCAGCAGTTCGCGGGGGCCCCTAGTCGAGCAGTACTTC.

The chain couples TRBV5-1 to TRBJ2-2; D gene uncertain. This CDR3 spans 15 amino acids. Germline CDR1 is SGHRS and CDR2 is YFSETQ. V gave up 2 bases and J gave up 0 bases, with 8 bases separating them. CDR3: CASSFVGPNTGELFF. DNA of the CDR3: TGCGCCAGCAGCTTCGTAGGCCCGAACACCGGGGAGCTGTTTTTT.

The chain has TRBV11-3 and TRBJ2-5; D might be TRBD1 (7 bases). The ends were cut back, 1 base at V and 1 base at J, with 10 bases in the middle. Germline CDR1 reads SGHNT; CDR2 reads YENEEA. This CDR3 region has 15 residues. CDR3 coding DNA: TGTGCCAGCAGCTTAGGCGGGACAGCCCAAGAGACCCAGTACTTC. Its translation: CASSLGGTAQETQYF.

The chain couples TRBV6-1 to TRBJ1-6; D is unclear. The CDR3 totals 12 residues. Germline lookup yields CDR1 MNHNS and CDR2 SASEGT. Trimming removed 8 bases from V and 9 bases from J, with 11 bases in between. Here the CDR3 DNA reads TGTGCCAGCGGCGCGGTAGCTTCACCCCTCCACTTT. This encodes CASGAVASPLHF.

The chain uses TRBV29-1 and TRBJ2-1; D is ambiguous. Germline CDR1 is SQVTM and CDR2 is ANQGSEA. This CDR3 is 15 amino acids long. V lost 4 bases, J lost 2 bases, and 15 bases lay in between. The CDR3 bases are TGCAGCGTTGCGGATTTCATCCAACCCTACAATGAGCAGTTCTTC. Its translation: CSVADFIQPYNEQFF.

This chain connects TRBV7-9 to TRBJ2-2, with D perhaps TRBD2 (5 bases). The CDR3 has 15 residues. Germline loops: CDR1 SEHNR, CDR2 FQNEAQ (reference sequence). V was cut by 7 bases and J by 3 bases, with 15 bases left in between. CDR3 bases: TGTGCCAGCACCTTGAGGGCGCCGGACACCGGGGAGCTGTTTTTT. This translates into CASTLRAPDTGELFF.

The V and J genes are TRBV6-5 and TRBJ1-5, with D uncertain. The CDR3 sequence is 16 residues long. V lost 2 bases, J lost 4 bases, and 15 bases lay in between. Germline CDR1 and CDR2: MNHEY and SVGAGI. CDR3 loop: CASSYKYGISNQPQHF. As DNA, the CDR3 is TGTGCCAGCAGTTACAAATACGGGATCTCTAATCAGCCCCAGCATTTT.

The chain employs TRBV10-2 and TRBJ1-6, with 9 bases lining up with TRBD1. J gave up 8 bases and V 0 bases, and 11 bases lay outside the gene matches. Looked up from germline, CDR1 is WSHSY and CDR2 is SAAADI. The CDR3 totals 18 residues. CDR3 sequence: CASSESPIGQGSDSPLHF. The DNA for the CDR3 is TGCGCCAGCAGTGAGTCGCCTATTGGACAGGGGTCGGATTCACCCCTCCACTTT.